These 21 T cell receptor beta chains share one sample of origin, sequenced in a study of T cell changes during pregnancy in multiple sclerosis. The data were produced by immunoSEQ multiplex PCR, yet TCRdb's version contains in-frame clones alone and is incomplete. This sample has 40,000 or so clones; 91% occur once, and the top ten carry 7.5% to 10%. Sequenced here: CD8+ T cells from peripheral blood mononuclear cells, sampled before pregnancy. The origin of the receptors is a female donor with multiple sclerosis, enrolled in a pregnancy study.

The CDR3 sequence is CASSAGTGGLDEQFF. CDR3 in DNA: TGTGCCAGTAGCGCCGGGACTGGGGGTTTGGATGAGCAGTTCTTC. The chain is built from TRBV19 and TRBJ2-1; tentative D call: TRBD2 (6 bases). The V and J ends lost 6 bases and 8 bases respectively, with 20 bases between them. CDR3 length: 15 residues. Germline V CDR1 and CDR2: LNHDA, SQIVND (reference sequence).

This sequence joins TRBV7-9 and TRBJ2-7, with D possibly matching TRBD2 (5 bases). This CDR3 has 13 amino acids. Trimming pared 4 bases from V and 6 bases from J, leaving 13 bases between. In germline, CDR1 is SEHNR, CDR2 FQNEAQ (reference sequence). DNA for the CDR3: TGTGCCAGCAGCTCAACGACTAAAGGCGAGCAGTACTTC. Amino acid sequence: CASSSTTKGEQYF.

The rearrangement joins TRBV4-2 to TRBJ2-7; tentative D call: TRBD1 (6 bases). The length of the CDR3 is 14 residues. V shed 4 bases and J shed 5 bases, with 15 bases lying between them. Germline-derived CDR1 and CDR2 are LGHNA and YNFKEQ. The CDR3 region has the DNA TGTGCCAGCAGCCCAAGTCTTTCAGGGGACGAGCAGTACTTC. It encodes CASSPSLSGDEQYF.

Of note for this clone: The junction departs from germline at one end; a sequencing error may be responsible. The J gene is TRBJ1-2, the V gene TRBV2; 9 nucleotides match TRBD1. This CDR3 has 13 amino acids. CDR1 and CDR2 (germline): SNHLY, FYNNEI. The CDR3: CASRSGTGPILSF. Written as DNA, the CDR3 is TGTGCCAGCAGATCCGGGACAGGGCCCATTTTATCCTTC.

The CDR3 sequence: CASSFRGSPYNEQFF. In DNA form, the CDR3 reads TGTGCCAGCAGTTTTCGCGGGAGTCCATACAATGAGCAGTTCTTC. This rearrangement joins TRBV28 to TRBJ2-1; 7 bases are a match to TRBD2. The CDR3 runs 15 residues. Germline V CDR1 and CDR2: MDHEN, SYDVKM. V shed 3 bases and J 4 bases; nucleotides not matched to a gene: 6.

The chain is built from TRBV27 and TRBJ1-5; 9 bases agree with TRBD1. CDR3 length: 17 amino acids. Germline-derived CDR1 and CDR2 are MNHEY and SMNVEV (reference sequence). The V gene end was trimmed by 3 bases and the J gene end by 7 bases; junction bases not matched to a gene: 13. The CDR3 sequence is CASSFRPPWTGEQPQHF. CDR3 DNA: TGTGCCAGCAGTTTCCGCCCCCCATGGACAGGGGAACAGCCCCAGCATTTT.

In this sample, this clone turned up once. This sequence joins TRBV13 and TRBJ2-3; D possibly corresponds to TRBD1 (6 bases). Germline lookup yields CDR1 PRHDT and CDR2 FYEKMQ (reference sequence). This CDR3 is built from 14 residues. V was trimmed by 5 bases and J by 5 bases, leaving 14 bases between them. Here the CDR3 reads CASSTPGQQDTQYF. In DNA form, the CDR3 reads TGTGCCAGCAGCACTCCCGGACAGCAAGATACGCAGTATTTT.

This clone appeared a few times. V usage is TRBV5-6 and J usage is TRBJ1-1, with D perhaps matching TRBD1 (5 bases). V was cut by 0 bases and J by 7 bases, with 7 bases left in between. The CDR3 length is 12 residues. In germline, CDR1 is SGHDT, CDR2 YYEEEE. CDR3 in DNA: TGTGCCAGCAGCTTGGCGGGGGGTGAAGCTTTCTTT. It codes for CASSLAGGEAFF. The full variable domain, with the rest looked up from reference TRBV5-6 and TRBJ1-1, is DAGVTQSPTHLIKTRGQQVTLRCSPKSGHDTVSWYQQALGQGPQFIFQYYEEEERQRGNFPDRFSGHQFPNYSSELNVNALLLGDSALYLCASSLAGGEAFFGQGTRLTVV.

This chain connects TRBV27 to TRBJ2-7; 8 bases are shared with TRBD1. V was pared by 1 base and J by 4 bases, with 9 bases of the junction left unmatched. This CDR3 contains 16 residues. CDR1 and CDR2 from the germline V gene are MNHEY and SMNVEV (reference sequence). The CDR3 nucleotides read TGTGCCAGCAGTTTATACGGGCGGACAGGGAATTACGAGCAGTACTTC. Amino acid sequence: CASSLYGRTGNYEQYF.

This chain links TRBV6-5 with TRBJ2-7; 8 nucleotides align to TRBD2. Germline values: CDR1 MNHEY, CDR2 SVGAGI. The trim removed 2 bases at V and 1 base at J, leaving 4 bases unmatched. This CDR3 has 15 amino acids. The CDR3 here is CASSYDAGGSYEQYF. The CDR3 bases are TGTGCCAGCAGTTACGACGCGGGAGGATCCTACGAGCAGTACTTC.

This rearrangement joins TRBV5-1 to TRBJ1-1; D may be TRBD1 (5 bases). The CDR3 extends over 16 amino acids. Germline V gives CDR1 SGHRS, CDR2 YFSETQ. V was cut by 5 bases and J by 1 base, with 18 bases left in between. The CDR3 loop reads CASSQGLGGENTEAFF. The DNA of the CDR3 is TGCGCCAGCAGTCAGGGACTGGGGGGGGAGAACACTGAAGCTTTCTTT.

V gene TRBV4-2 combines with J gene TRBJ2-2; 8 nucleotides match TRBD2. CDR1 is LGHNA, CDR2 YNFKEQ, per germline. CDR3 size: 17 residues. Losses at the gene ends were 4 bases for V and 1 base for J; bases not matched to a gene: 8. The CDR3 DNA follows: TGTGCCAGCAGCCCTCTTGGGCTAGCGGGGAACACCGGGGAGCTGTTTTTT. Its protein is CASSPLGLAGNTGELFF.

This chain joins TRBV5-8 and TRBJ2-7, with 7 positions matching TRBD1. Germline V gene data show CDR1 as SGHTS and CDR2 as YDEGEE. V lost 3 bases, J lost 3 bases, and 9 bases stayed unmatched. The CDR3 extends over 15 amino acids. The CDR3 DNA is TGTGCCAGCAGCTCCTCGACAGGGACGAACTACGAGCAGTACTTC. It yields the protein CASSSSTGTNYEQYF.

This clone showed up just once. CDR3: CSVDIQGRTNEKLFF. The CDR3 coding sequence is TGCAGCGTTGATATCCAGGGGAGAACTAATGAAAAACTGTTTTTT. This chain links TRBV29-1 with TRBJ1-4; D is perhaps TRBD1 (6 bases). CDR3 length: 15 amino acids. The V end lost 3 bases, the J end lost 1 base, and 12 bases lay between the germline ends. CDR1 is SQVTM and CDR2 is ANQGSEA in the germline V gene.

The chain combines TRBV29-1 with TRBJ2-5; D gene uncertain. The CDR3 runs to 14 residues. The V gene's germline CDR1 is SQVTM and CDR2 ANQGSEA. The V end was cut by 4 bases, the J end by 1 base, with 13 bases between. CDR3 residues: CSVGRSGPQETQYF. CDR3 coding DNA: TGCAGCGTTGGTCGGTCGGGTCCCCAAGAGACCCAGTACTTC.

V gene TRBV19 combines with J gene TRBJ2-3; possible D gene TRBD2, 6 bases. Per the germline V gene, CDR1 is LNHDA and CDR2 is SQIVND (reference sequence). Trimming shortened V by 3 bases and J by 5 bases, and 6 bases separated the two germline ends. The CDR3 spans 12 residues. CDR3 nucleotides: TGTGCCAGTAGTATGGGGGGAGATACGCAGTATTTT. This gives the protein CASSMGGDTQYF. The entire variable domain, with the rest obtained from reference TRBV19 and TRBJ2-3, is as follows: DGGITQSPKYLFRKEGQNVTLSCEQNLNHDAMYWYRQDPGQGLRLIYYSQIVNDFQKGDIAEGYSVSREKKESFPLTVTSAQKNPTAFYLCASSMGGDTQYFGPGTRLTVL.

This clone was counted a single time. The chain recombines TRBV15 with TRBJ2-1, with 9 bases identical to TRBD2. Looked up from germline, CDR1 is LNHNV and CDR2 is YYDKDF (reference sequence). The CDR3 is 19 residues long. V shed 1 base, J shed 7 bases, and the junction held 17 bases outside the gene matches. This CDR3 is CATSRVKGLGAGGRNEQFF. The DNA for the CDR3 is TGTGCCACCAGCAGAGTTAAGGGCCTGGGGGCGGGAGGGCGTAATGAGCAGTTCTTC.

This chain joins TRBV28 and TRBJ2-2; D is perhaps TRBD2 (6 bases). From germline, CDR1 is MDHEN and CDR2 SYDVKM. CDR3 length: 17 amino acids. With 10 bases removed from V and 4 bases from J, the gap between germline ends came to 25 bases. CDR3 loop: CATTTVLALLGTGELFF. The CDR3 DNA is TGTGCCACTACAACGGTACTAGCTCTCCTGGGCACCGGGGAGCTGTTTTTT. Using reference TRBV28 and TRBJ2-2 for the parts outside the CDR3, the full variable domain is DVKVTQSSRYLVKRTGEKVFLECVQDMDHENMFWYRQDPGLGLRLIYFSYDVKMKEKGDIPEGYSVSREKKERFSLILESASTNQTSMYLCATTTVLALLGTGELFFGEGSRLTVL.

The chain recombines TRBV6-5 with TRBJ1-2, with D perhaps TRBD1 (5 bases). Trimming pared 0 bases from V and 1 base from J, leaving 6 bases between. This CDR3 region has 14 residues. Germline values: CDR1 MNHEY, CDR2 SVGAGI. CDR3 loop: CASSYSGDNYGYTF. Written as DNA, the CDR3 is TGTGCCAGCAGTTACTCAGGGGATAACTATGGCTACACCTTC.

This sequence joins TRBV30 and TRBJ1-1; tentatively, D is TRBD1 (5 bases). The V gene lost 0 bases and the J gene lost 4 bases, with 6 bases spanning the gap. CDR3 size: 12 residues. Germline values: CDR1 GTSNPN, CDR2 SVGIG (reference sequence). For the CDR3, the DNA is TGTGCCTGGAGTGTCGGGGGCACTGAAGCTTTCTTT. It codes for CAWSVGGTEAFF.

The gene calls are TRBV27 and TRBJ2-5, with TRBD2 matching over 8 bases. V dropped 3 bases and J dropped 7; count of bases not matched to a gene: 10. Germline CDR1 and CDR2: MNHEY and SMNVEV (reference sequence). The CDR3 extends over 15 amino acids. CDR3 nucleotide sequence: TGTGCCAGCAGTTTTGGTGCGGGAGGCTCGGGGACCCAGTACTTC. It codes for CASSFGAGGSGTQYF.